The rows below give T cell receptor beta chains drawn from one sample of a study of regulatory T cells in long-lasting Graves disease. TCRdb reprocessed the multiplex PCR reads via MiXCR and lists one record per CDR3 protein. The sample has roughly 420,000 distinct CDR3 sequences, over 15% seen once. These sequences were also reported in another study, on T cells in Graves' hyperthyroidism and ophthalmopathy.

The sequencing used peripheral blood mononuclear cells (PBMCs), collected at new diagnosis, from a patient treated with antithyroid drugs. All receptors come from a woman aged 18-29 years with Graves disease. The CDR3 runs from the conserved cysteine through the conserved F or W. The D gene is left open where the match is weak. A row's size may be missing; if present it is once, few, many or a size class.

J: TRBJ2-5
D: NA
length: 13
V: TRBV18
size: many
DNA: TGTGCCAGCTCGAGCGGCATCCAAGAGACCCAGTACTTC
CDR3: CASSSGIQETQYF

J: TRBJ2-3
D: TRBD2
length: 15
V: TRBV27
size: many
DNA: TGTGCCAGCTACGGACTAGCGGAGGGCACAGATACGCAGTATTTT
CDR3: CASYGLAEGTDTQYF

J: TRBJ2-1
D: TRBD2
length: 17
V: TRBV27
size: few
DNA: TGTGCCAGCAGTCCCCGGTGGGCGGGAGGTCATTCAAATGAGCAGTTCTTC
CDR3: CASSPRWAGGHSNEQFF

J: TRBJ2-3
D: TRBD2
length: 16
V: TRBV28
size: many
DNA: TGTGCCAGCAGTTTAGTAGCGGGACCTAGCACAGATACGCAGTATTTT
CDR3: CASSLVAGPSTDTQYF

J: TRBJ2-1
D: TRBD1
length: 15
V: TRBV11-3
size: many
DNA: TGTGCCAGCAGCTTAGACAGGGGGCGTTACAATGAGCAGTTCTTC
CDR3: CASSLDRGRYNEQFF

J: TRBJ2-1
D: NA
length: 13
V: TRBV28
size: many
DNA: TGTGCCAGCAGTTTATCCCCCTACAATGAGCAGTTCTTC
CDR3: CASSLSPYNEQFF

J: TRBJ2-7
D: TRBD1
length: 16
V: TRBV28
size: NA
DNA: TGTGCCAGCAGTTGGGGGACGGGACAGGGCAACTACGAGCAGTACTTC
CDR3: CASSWGTGQGNYEQYF

J: TRBJ2-7
D: TRBD1
length: 14
V: TRBV19
size: NA
DNA: TGTGCCAGTAGTGCCGCCGGGACAGATTACGAGCAGTACTTC
CDR3: CASSAAGTDYEQYF

J: TRBJ2-1
D: NA
length: 13
V: TRBV14
size: many
DNA: TGTGCCAGCAGCCAAGAAGGGGGTGTTGAGCAGTTCTTC
CDR3: CASSQEGGVEQFF

J: TRBJ1-2
D: NA
length: 14
V: TRBV27
size: many
DNA: TGTGCCAGCAGTTTATCAGGGGTTCCTTATGGCTACACCTTC
CDR3: CASSLSGVPYGYTF

J: TRBJ1-1
D: NA
length: 15
V: TRBV30
size: many
DNA: TGTGCCTGGAGCTGGTCAGACTCCATGAACACTGAAGCTTTCTTT
CDR3: CAWSWSDSMNTEAFF

J: TRBJ2-3
D: TRBD2
length: 16
V: TRBV20-1
size: few
DNA: TGCAGTGCTAGCGGCGGACTAGCGGGAGGCCTAGATACGCAGTATTTT
CDR3: CSASGGLAGGLDTQYF

J: TRBJ1-2
D: TRBD1
length: 16
V: TRBV18
size: few
DNA: TGTGCCAGCTCACCCACAGGGGGCCTAAATTACTATGGCTACACCTTC
CDR3: CASSPTGGLNYYGYTF

J: TRBJ2-5
D: TRBD2
length: 15
V: TRBV5-8
size: NA
DNA: TGTGCCAGCAGCCCTGGACTAGCGGCCCCGAAGACCCAGTACTTC
CDR3: CASSPGLAAPKTQYF

J: TRBJ1-2
D: NA
length: 13
V: TRBV30
size: many
DNA: TGTGCCTGGAGTGTACAGAGGATCGATGGCTACACCTTC
CDR3: CAWSVQRIDGYTF

J: TRBJ2-7
D: NA
length: 18
V: TRBV7-2
size: NA
DNA: TGTGCCAGCAGAAGACAGGGTGCGTTTGCGGGAGAATCCTACGAGCAGTACTTC
CDR3: CASRRQGAFAGESYEQYF

J: TRBJ2-1
D: TRBD2
length: 18
V: TRBV12-3/TRBV12-4
size: NA
DNA: TGTGCCAGCAGTCCCCGACTAGCGGGAGGTTATTCCTACAATGAGCAGTTCTTC
CDR3: CASSPRLAGGYSYNEQFF

J: TRBJ2-7
D: TRBD1
length: 15
V: TRBV20-1
size: many
DNA: TGCAGTGCTAGCGACAGGGGCGTCAGCTCCTACGAGCAGTACTTC
CDR3: CSASDRGVSSYEQYF

J: TRBJ2-1
D: NA
length: 14
V: TRBV7-9
size: NA
DNA: TGTGCCAGCAGCCCTTCTAACACAAACAATGAGCAGTTCTTC
CDR3: CASSPSNTNNEQFF

J: TRBJ1-2
D: NA
length: 16
V: TRBV12-3/TRBV12-4
size: NA
DNA: TGTGCCAGCAGTTCTGGGACTTCACAGTTTAACTATGGCTACACCTTC
CDR3: CASSSGTSQFNYGYTF

J: TRBJ2-7
D: TRBD2
length: 14
V: TRBV6-1
size: NA
DNA: TGTGCCAGCTCCGTCGCTAGCGGAAACTACGAGCAGTACTTC
CDR3: CASSVASGNYEQYF

J: TRBJ1-1
D: TRBD1
length: 13
V: TRBV5-5
size: many
DNA: TGTGCCAGCAGCCGGACAGGGGACACTGAAGCTTTCTTT
CDR3: CASSRTGDTEAFF

J: TRBJ2-5
D: NA
length: 16
V: TRBV28
size: many
DNA: TGTGCCAGCAGTGCTACCGGGACTCCATTCCGGGAGACCCAGTACTTC
CDR3: CASSATGTPFRETQYF

J: TRBJ2-4
D: NA
length: 17
V: TRBV6-1
size: many
DNA: TGTGCCAGCACCTGGACGGAAGTGTTCACAGCCAAAAACATTCAGTACTTC
CDR3: CASTWTEVFTAKNIQYF

J: TRBJ2-7
D: TRBD2
length: 18
V: TRBV7-2
size: many
DNA: TGTGCCAGCAGCCATAGGGGGCTAGCGGGAGCGCGCTCCTACGAGCAGTACTTC
CDR3: CASSHRGLAGARSYEQYF

J: TRBJ2-3
D: TRBD2
length: 15
V: TRBV20-1
size: many
DNA: TGCAGTGCTATCGGACTAGCGGGAAACACAGATACGCAGTATTTT
CDR3: CSAIGLAGNTDTQYF

J: TRBJ2-7
D: NA
length: 13
V: TRBV20-1
size: many
DNA: TGCAGTGCTACCGTGGAGGGGGGCTACGAGCAGTACTTC
CDR3: CSATVEGGYEQYF

J: TRBJ1-1
D: NA
length: 13
V: TRBV11-2
size: NA
DNA: TGTGCCAGCAGCTCGACCTTAGACACTGAAGCTTTCTTT
CDR3: CASSSTLDTEAFF

J: TRBJ2-5
D: TRBD2
length: 18
V: TRBV7-9
size: many
DNA: TGTGCCAGCAGCTTAGTAGCGGGAGGCCTTAGAACCCAAGAGACCCAGTACTTC
CDR3: CASSLVAGGLRTQETQYF

J: TRBJ2-3
D: TRBD1
length: 17
V: TRBV4-1
size: few
DNA: TGCGCCAGCAGCCGCACCCGGGACAGGGGCCCGACAGATACGCAGTATTTT
CDR3: CASSRTRDRGPTDTQYF

J: TRBJ2-2
D: NA
length: 15
V: TRBV25-1
size: many
DNA: TGTGCCAGCCAAAAGCCGGGAACCCTCACCGGGGAGCTGTTTTTT
CDR3: CASQKPGTLTGELFF

J: TRBJ2-1
D: TRBD1
length: 12
V: TRBV9
size: NA
DNA: TGTGCCAGCGCCCAGGGGGTGAATGAGCAGTTCTTC
CDR3: CASAQGVNEQFF

J: TRBJ2-1
D: NA
length: 15
V: TRBV12-3/TRBV12-4
size: many
DNA: TGTGCCAGCAGTTTCGGGGCAGGGAATCCCAATGAGCAGTTCTTC
CDR3: CASSFGAGNPNEQFF

J: TRBJ2-7
D: TRBD2
length: 13
V: TRBV20-1
size: NA
DNA: TGCAGTGCTCGGACTAGCGGGAGTCTCGAGCAGTACTTC
CDR3: CSARTSGSLEQYF

J: TRBJ1-2
D: NA
length: 13
V: TRBV18
size: few
DNA: TGTGCCAGCTCAGAGGATATTAACTATGGCTACACCTTC
CDR3: CASSEDINYGYTF

J: TRBJ2-1
D: TRBD1
length: 15
V: TRBV29-1
size: many
DNA: TGCAGCGTTGAACGTGGGACAGGCCATGGCAATGAGCAGTTCTTC
CDR3: CSVERGTGHGNEQFF

J: TRBJ1-1
D: TRBD1
length: 12
V: TRBV18
size: NA
DNA: TGTGCCAGCAGAACTGGGACAGGCGAAGCTTTCTTT
CDR3: CASRTGTGEAFF

J: TRBJ2-1
D: TRBD2
length: 17
V: TRBV6-1
size: many
DNA: TGTGCCAGCAGCTGGGGTAGCGGGAGACTTTGGGCCAATGAGCAGTTCTTC
CDR3: CASSWGSGRLWANEQFF

J: TRBJ2-3
D: TRBD1
length: 15
V: TRBV18
size: NA
DNA: TGTGCCAGCTCGCCGGACAGGGGGAACACAGATACGCAGTATTTT
CDR3: CASSPDRGNTDTQYF

J: TRBJ1-4
D: NA
length: 14
V: TRBV2
size: many
DNA: TGTGCCAGCAGTGTAGAGGGGATTAATGAAAAACTGTTTTTT
CDR3: CASSVEGINEKLFF

J: TRBJ1-1
D: NA
length: 12
V: TRBV10-2
size: NA
DNA: TGCGCCAGCAGTGACTGGCAATCTGAAGCTTTCTTT
CDR3: CASSDWQSEAFF

J: TRBJ2-7
D: NA
length: 14
V: TRBV4-1
size: few
DNA: TGTGCCAGCAACCCAAACAGGGTTCCCAACGAGCAGTACTTC
CDR3: CASNPNRVPNEQYF